The clone carrying this TCR beta chain was found many times. V trimming: 6 bases; J trimming: 5 bases; junction bases outside the gene matches: 6. CDR3 size: 14 residues. Germline V gene sequence: CDR1 KGHSH, CDR2 LQKENI. The data derive from a study of T cells in Graves' hyperthyroidism and ophthalmopathy. Researchers took RNA transcripts and amplified the TCR beta CDR3 regions from them. A first-round RT-PCR of the TCR CDR3 used the HTBI primer set. Via MiXCR, TCRdb re-called the multiplex PCR reads, giving one row per CDR3 protein. This table has hundreds of thousands of distinct CDR3 sequences, approximately 14% appearing once.

This clonotype was sampled from a woman under 30 with Graves' hyperthyroidism. The sequenced sample consisted of blood. V is TRBV18 and J is TRBJ1-2; 10 bases match TRBD1. The CDR3 loop is CASSTGQGLYGYTF. In DNA, the CDR3 is TGTGCCAGCTCGACGGGACAGGGGTTATATGGCTACACCTTC.